This paragraph covers one TCR beta chain sequence. Antigen specificity is unknown. The record originates from a study of post-analysis software for immune sequencing data. Unique molecular identifiers were present in the TCR beta cDNA libraries. Out of roughly 0.85 to 11 million T cells, about 460,000 cDNA molecules were generated. TCRdb ran MiXCR on the PCR reads and lists one entry per CDR3 protein. The sample lists about 500,000 distinct CDR3 sequences, nearly 45% occurring once. The CDR3 totals 16 residues. The germline V gene encodes CDR1 MNHEY and CDR2 SVGAGI. Whole-study findings and limits: A significant reduction in normalized Chao1 diversity was observed in multiple sclerosis patients versus controls. About 5 TRBV segments appeared more often in patients than in controls, and TRBV5-6, TRBV5-1 and TRBV20-1 were among these.

This chain links TRBV6-5 with TRBJ2-7; 8 bases align to TRBD2. The end of the DNA aligns better with TRBJ2-5, so the J call may be wrong. Sequences were obtained from blood. The clonotype comes from a girl between 10 and 17 years old with multiple sclerosis. CDR3 coding DNA: TGTGCCAGCAGTTACTCGAGTAGCGGGACTTCGGAGACCCAGTACTTC. This translates into CASSYSSSGTSETQYF.